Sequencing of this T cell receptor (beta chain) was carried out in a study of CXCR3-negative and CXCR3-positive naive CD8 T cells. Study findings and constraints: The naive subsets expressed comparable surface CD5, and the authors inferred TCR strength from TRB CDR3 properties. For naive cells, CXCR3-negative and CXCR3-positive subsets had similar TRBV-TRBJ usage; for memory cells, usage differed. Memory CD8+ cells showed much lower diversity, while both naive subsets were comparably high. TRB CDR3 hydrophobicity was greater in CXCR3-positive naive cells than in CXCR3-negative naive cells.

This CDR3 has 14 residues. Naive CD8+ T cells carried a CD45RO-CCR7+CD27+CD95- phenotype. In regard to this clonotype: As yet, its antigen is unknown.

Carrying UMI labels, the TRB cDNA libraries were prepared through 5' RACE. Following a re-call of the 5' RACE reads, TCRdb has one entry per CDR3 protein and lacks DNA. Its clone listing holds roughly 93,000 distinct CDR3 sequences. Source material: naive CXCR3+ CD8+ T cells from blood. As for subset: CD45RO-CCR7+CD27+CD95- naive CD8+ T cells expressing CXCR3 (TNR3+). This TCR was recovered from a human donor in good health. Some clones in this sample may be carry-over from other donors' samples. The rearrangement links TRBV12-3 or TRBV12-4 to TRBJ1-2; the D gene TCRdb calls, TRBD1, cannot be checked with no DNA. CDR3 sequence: CASTWTGVAYGYTF.